This passage covers 17 T cell receptor beta chains from one sample sequenced in a study of T cell repertoires in cytomegalovirus infection. Which antigens these TCRs recognize remains unknown. Each CDR3 protein gets one entry after TCRdb re-called the reads with MiXCR. The sample carries 35,000 or so distinct CDR3 sequences, roughly 54% recorded once. Sequences were derived from CD8+ T cells from cultured PBMCs, sampled from culture after CMV antigen stimulation. All receptors come from a human donor in good health (CMV status not recorded). Some clones in this sample may be carry-over from other donors' samples.

As to this clonotype: A read error may account for a junction end that differs from germline. This chain uses TRBV7-3 with TRBJ1-2; D not certain. The V gene's germline CDR1 is SGHTA and CDR2 FQGTGA. The CDR3 is 14 amino acids. CDR3 sequence reads: CASSPSLQAVRTAF. The CDR3 coding sequence is TGTGCCAGCAGCCCCTCGTTGCAGGCTGTTCGCACCGCCTTC.

The chain employs TRBV7-3 and TRBJ2-7, with D maybe TRBD1 (6 bases). Trimming pared 2 bases from V and 2 bases from J, leaving 13 bases between. CDR1 and CDR2 (germline): SGHTA, FQGTGA. The CDR3 is 15 residues long. The CDR3 spells CASSLVGAATYEQYF. CDR3 coding DNA: TGTGCCAGCAGCTTAGTGGGGGCAGCAACCTACGAGCAGTACTTC.

This clonotype was picked up many times. The V gene is TRBV7-2, the J gene TRBJ2-2, with 12 nucleotides matching TRBD2. There are 15 residues in the CDR3. V trimming: 7 bases; J trimming: 3 bases; junction bases outside the gene matches: 3. Germline CDR1 SGHTA, CDR2 FQGNSA. The DNA for the CDR3 is TGTGCCAGCACTAGCGGGAGGGTCCACACCGGGGAGCTGTTTTTT. It yields the protein CASTSGRVHTGELFF. Combining the CDR3 with reference TRBV7-2 and TRBJ2-2 gives the whole variable domain GAGVSQSPSNKVTEKGKDVELRCDPISGHTALYWYRQSLGQGLEFLIYFQGNSAPDKSGLPSDRFSAERTGGSVSTLTIQRTQQEDSAVYLCASTSGRVHTGELFFGEGSRLTVL.

The J gene is TRBJ1-4, the V gene TRBV6-1; the D gene is possibly TRBD1 (5 bases). Germline V lookup: CDR1 MNHNS, CDR2 SASEGT. The length of the CDR3 is 15 residues. V shed 10 bases and J shed 0 bases, with 15 bases lying between them. This CDR3 is CATRSGGATNEKLFF. Here the CDR3 DNA reads TGTGCCACCAGGTCCGGGGGAGCAACTAATGAAAAACTGTTTTTT.

This clonotype has more than one count but fewer than ten. V usage is TRBV4-2 and J usage is TRBJ1-1; TRBD1 agrees at 11 bases. The CDR3 totals 17 residues. The V gene's germline CDR1 is LGHNA and CDR2 YNFKEQ. The V segment lost 5 bases and the J segment 0 bases; nucleotides outside the gene matches: 8. CDR3 sequence: CASSFPGQGGLNTEAFF. In nucleotides, the CDR3 is TGTGCCAGCAGCTTTCCGGGACAGGGGGGCTTGAACACTGAAGCTTTCTTT.

This clonotype was seen repeatedly, ten times or more. The chain employs TRBV7-3 and TRBJ2-1; D tentatively fits TRBD1 or TRBD2 (5 bases each). Trimming pared 11 bases from V and 5 bases from J, leaving 25 bases between. Germline assignment: CDR1 SGHTA and CDR2 FQGTGA. The CDR3 totals 16 residues. The CDR3 loop is CAPTPPRDPRDNEQFF. CDR3 bases: TGTGCCCCAACCCCCCCCCGGGACCCCAGGGACAATGAGCAGTTCTTC.

This clonotype was counted only a few times. The gene calls are TRBV6-1 and TRBJ1-3, with unresolved D. This CDR3 is 14 amino acids long. The V gene's germline CDR1 is MNHNS and CDR2 SASEGT. The V end was cut by 3 bases, the J end by 3 bases, with 9 bases between. The CDR3 region is CASSEVILGNTIYF. CDR3 in DNA: TGTGCCAGCAGTGAGGTCATTCTTGGAAACACCATATATTTT.

The V call is TRBV6-6, the J call TRBJ2-1; D not certain. V dropped 5 bases and J dropped 3 bases, with 14 bases sitting between them. The CDR3 is 15 residues long. Germline CDR1 and CDR2: MNHNY and SVGAGI (reference sequence). The CDR3 protein is CASSDPTTVYNEQFF. The CDR3, as DNA: TGTGCCAGCAGTGACCCGACCACAGTCTACAATGAGCAGTTCTTC.

V is TRBV27 and J is TRBJ1-6; TRBD1 agrees at 7 bases. Germline lookup yields CDR1 MNHEY and CDR2 SMNVEV (reference sequence). The CDR3 is made up of 15 amino acids. J lost 9 bases, V lost 5 bases, and 10 bases had no gene match. CDR3 coding DNA: TGTGCCAGCAGTCCTCCGGGACAGTTTCCTTCACCCCTCCACTTT. Residues: CASSPPGQFPSPLHF.

The chain uses TRBV5-1 and TRBJ2-5; TRBD1 matches at 7 bases. The CDR3 covers 15 residues. From germline, CDR1 is SGHRS and CDR2 YFSETQ. V lost 5 bases to trimming and J lost 0 bases; unmatched junction nucleotides: 7. The CDR3 sequence is CASSLTGVHQETQYF. The CDR3 DNA sequence: TGCGCCAGCAGTCTAACAGGGGTCCACCAAGAGACCCAGTACTTC.

The chain carries TRBV11-2 and TRBJ2-7; possible D gene TRBD1, 6 bases. This CDR3 has 15 residues. Germline CDR1 is SGHAT and CDR2 is FQNNGV. V shed 2 bases and J shed 1 base, with 12 bases lying between them. CDR3 in DNA: TGTGCCAGCAGCTTACCTCCGACAGGTTCCTACGAGCAGTACTTC. Its translation is CASSLPPTGSYEQYF.

The rearrangement links TRBV5-6 to TRBJ2-3; 13 bases match TRBD2. The CDR3 is made up of 17 amino acids. The ends lost 3 bases at V and 4 bases at J; junction bases unmatched: 8. The germline V gene encodes CDR1 SGHDT and CDR2 YYEEEE. The CDR3 DNA reads TGTGCCAGCAGCTCGCCACTAGCGGGGGGGTTCGCAGATACGCAGTATTTT. This translates into CASSSPLAGGFADTQYF.

This clonotype showed up many times. V is TRBV12-3 or TRBV12-4 and J is TRBJ2-1; the D gene could be TRBD1 or TRBD2 (5 bases each). V was clipped by 6 bases and J by 9 bases, with 18 bases between them. The CDR3 has 14 amino acids. The CDR3 region is CASSRDGRLSEQFF. CDR3 DNA: TGTGCCAGCAGCCGGGACGGGCGACTGTCTGAGCAGTTCTTC.

This chain connects TRBV11-3 to TRBJ2-7; D gene unclear. Looked up from germline, CDR1 is SGHNT and CDR2 is YENEEA. CDR3 length: 16 residues. V shed 2 bases and J shed 0 bases, with 14 bases lying between them. The chain's CDR3 is CASSLCQNEYSYEQYF. The CDR3 DNA is TGTGCCAGCAGCTTATGTCAAAACGAATACTCCTACGAGCAGTACTTC.

The sample holds a few counts of this clonotype. The V gene is TRBV24-1, the J gene TRBJ1-1; D gene uncertain. V shed 7 bases and J shed 4 bases, with 15 bases lying between them. The germline V gene encodes CDR1 KGHDR and CDR2 SFDVKD. The CDR3 has 14 amino acids. This CDR3 reads CATRGLVGSTEAFF. The CDR3, as DNA: TGTGCCACCAGAGGTCTCGTGGGGAGCACTGAAGCTTTCTTT.

The V call is TRBV7-4, the J call TRBJ1-6, with D hard to call. V dropped 5 bases and J dropped 6 bases, with 26 bases sitting between them. The CDR3 runs to 19 residues. CDR1 and CDR2 (germline): SGHVT, SQSDAQ. CDR3 sequence reads: CASSLLIAEGQKFNSPLHF. Here the CDR3 DNA reads TGTGCCAGCAGCCTCCTAATTGCTGAGGGCCAAAAGTTTAATTCACCCCTCCACTTT.

There are a few counts of this clonotype. The chain joins TRBV27 to TRBJ2-1, with D possibly being TRBD1 or TRBD2 (5 bases each). CDR3 length: 17 residues. Trimming cost V 2 bases and J 0 bases, with 14 bases left between them. The V gene's germline CDR1 is MNHEY and CDR2 SMNVEV (reference sequence). The CDR3 DNA sequence: TGTGCCAGCAGTTTACCGCCGGGACGGAGCTCCTACAATGAGCAGTTCTTC. Protein product: CASSLPPGRSSYNEQFF.